This TCR beta chain was observed in a study of blood T cell repertoires in COVID-19. The CDR3 is 12 residues long. V lost 5 bases and J lost 6, with 11 bases in between. Germline CDR1 LGHNA, CDR2 YNFKEQ. Method: immunoSEQ multiplex PCR; TCRdb's copy keeps in-frame clones and lacks some. In the table there are around 300,000 clones, 88% of which are singletons. The sequence derives from a woman aged 55-75 years in a cohort exposed to, infected with or recovered from COVID-19 (not recorded which). The sample taken for sequencing was PBMCs or T cells enriched from blood (not recorded which). V gene TRBV4-2 combines with J gene TRBJ2-7, with D possibly matching TRBD1 (6 bases). The CDR3 nucleotides read TGTGCCAGCAGCGTACAGGGATCCGAGCAGTACTTC. Protein product: CASSVQGSEQYF.